This TCR beta chain was captured in a study of radiotherapy plus CTLA-4 blockade in lung cancer. General study findings and limits: Increased serum interferon-beta after radiation also reportedly predicted response strongly. Expansion of tumor-derived TCR clones was observed in blood after radiotherapy plus ipilimumab.

Assay used: immunoSEQ multiplex PCR; TCRdb lists only in-frame clones, some missing. The sample lists tens of thousands of clones, roughly 86% occurring once. Focal radiation plus CTLA-4 blockade with ipilimumab was administered to patients who had chemo-refractory metastatic non-small-cell lung cancer. With regard to this clone: Its target is not known.

J gave up 4 bases and V 5 bases, and 9 bases lay outside the gene matches. Looked up from germline, CDR1 is MNHNS and CDR2 is SASEGT. The CDR3 is made up of 15 amino acids. This chain links TRBV6-1 with TRBJ2-7; 9 positions agree with TRBD1. Here the sequenced sample was peripheral blood, taken from a patient treated with radiotherapy plus ipilimumab. This TCR was sampled from a human donor with non-small cell lung cancer who had stable disease on radiotherapy plus ipilimumab. The CDR3 reads CASSSYPGQGYEQYF. The CDR3 DNA is TGTGCCAGCAGTTCTTACCCGGGACAGGGTTACGAGCAGTACTTC.